Listed below are T cell receptor beta chains from one sample, sequenced in a study of blood T cell repertoires in COVID-19. The protocol was immunoSEQ multiplex PCR, while the TCRdb copy is restricted to in-frame clones and leaves out a portion. The top ten clones hold roughly 15% of a sample with under 200,000 clones, 84% of them seen once. What was sequenced was peripheral blood. Receptors were obtained from a woman aged 70 to 79 with COVID-19, enrolled during active disease. The CDR3 runs from the conserved cysteine through the conserved F or W. The D gene is left open where the match is weak. Clone size is shown for a subset of rows, as once, few, many or a class of expanded clone.

v_call: TRBV30; d_call: TRBD1; clone_size: .; j_call: TRBJ2-7; cdr3_aa: CAWSSTGGGEQYF; cdr3_nt: TGTGCCTGGAGTTCGACAGGGGGCGGCGAGCAGTACTTC
v_call: TRBV29-1; d_call: TRBD2; clone_size: .; j_call: TRBJ2-7; cdr3_aa: CSVEALSASGSYEQYF; cdr3_nt: TGCAGCGTTGAAGCCCTGTCGGCTAGCGGGAGCTACGAGCAGTACTTC
v_call: TRBV7-7; d_call: TRBD2; clone_size: .; j_call: TRBJ2-3; cdr3_aa: CASSRTSGGTDTQYF; cdr3_nt: TGTGCCAGCAGTCGTACTAGCGGGGGGACAGATACGCAGTATTTT
v_call: TRBV14; d_call: .; clone_size: .; j_call: TRBJ2-1; cdr3_aa: CASRKTGLEQFF; cdr3_nt: TGTGCCAGCAGAAAAACAGGGCTTGAGCAGTTCTTC
v_call: TRBV20-1; d_call: .; clone_size: .; j_call: TRBJ2-3; cdr3_aa: CSASAPTTTDTQYF; cdr3_nt: TGCAGTGCTAGTGCCCCAACAACCACAGATACGCAGTATTTT
v_call: TRBV28; d_call: .; clone_size: .; j_call: TRBJ1-1; cdr3_aa: CASSPGGWAEAFF; cdr3_nt: TGTGCCAGCAGCCCGGGGGGCTGGGCTGAAGCTTTCTTT
v_call: TRBV5-1; d_call: TRBD1; clone_size: .; j_call: TRBJ2-5; cdr3_aa: CASTSGGMETQYF; cdr3_nt: TGCGCCAGCACCTCAGGGGGCATGGAGACCCAGTACTTC
v_call: TRBV6-5; d_call: .; clone_size: .; j_call: TRBJ1-2; cdr3_aa: CASSYSGGVGYTF; cdr3_nt: TGTGCCAGCAGTTACTCTGGGGGGGTTGGCTACACCTTC
v_call: TRBV5-1; d_call: .; clone_size: .; j_call: TRBJ1-4; cdr3_aa: CASSLSKNEKLFF; cdr3_nt: TGCGCCAGCAGCTTGAGCAAGAATGAAAAACTGTTTTTT
v_call: TRBV10-2; d_call: TRBD2; clone_size: .; j_call: TRBJ2-2; cdr3_aa: CASSGGVGGRANTGELFF; cdr3_nt: TGCGCCAGCAGTGGAGGGGTAGGCGGGAGGGCGAACACCGGGGAGCTGTTTTTT
v_call: TRBV6-6; d_call: .; clone_size: .; j_call: TRBJ2-7; cdr3_aa: CASSYSAGSYEQYF; cdr3_nt: TGTGCCAGCAGTTACTCGGCTGGCTCCTACGAGCAGTACTTC
v_call: TRBV7-2; d_call: .; clone_size: .; j_call: TRBJ1-1; cdr3_aa: CASSGSTGNTEAFF; cdr3_nt: TGTGCCAGCAGCGGTTCTACAGGAAACACTGAAGCTTTCTTT
v_call: TRBV30; d_call: .; clone_size: .; j_call: TRBJ2-7; cdr3_aa: CAWRTSYEQYF; cdr3_nt: TGTGCCTGGAGGACAAGCTACGAGCAGTACTTC
v_call: TRBV29-1; d_call: TRBD1; clone_size: .; j_call: TRBJ1-1; cdr3_aa: CSLGTGRTEAFF; cdr3_nt: TGCAGCCTTGGGACAGGGAGGACTGAAGCTTTCTTT
v_call: TRBV3-1/TRBV3-2; d_call: .; clone_size: .; j_call: TRBJ2-1; cdr3_aa: CASSQTGLLREQFF; cdr3_nt: TGTGCCAGCAGCCAAACAGGGCTCCTACGTGAGCAGTTCTTC
v_call: TRBV19; d_call: .; clone_size: .; j_call: TRBJ1-4; cdr3_aa: CASSIFRQPEKLFF; cdr3_nt: TGTGCCAGTAGTATATTCCGACAACCTGAAAAACTGTTTTTT
v_call: TRBV18; d_call: .; clone_size: .; j_call: TRBJ1-3; cdr3_aa: CASSPLDSSGNTIYF; cdr3_nt: TGTGCCAGCTCACCCTTAGACAGCTCTGGAAACACCATATATTTT
v_call: TRBV5-4; d_call: .; clone_size: .; j_call: TRBJ2-1; cdr3_aa: CASSNMGLEQFF; cdr3_nt: TGTGCCAGCAGCAACATGGGCTTAGAGCAGTTCTTC
v_call: TRBV24-1; d_call: .; clone_size: few; j_call: TRBJ1-4; cdr3_aa: CATSDGGRKLFF; cdr3_nt: TGTGCCACCAGTGACGGAGGTAGGAAGCTGTTTTTT
v_call: TRBV6-6; d_call: TRBD2; clone_size: .; j_call: TRBJ2-7; cdr3_aa: CASSRGGLAGPDEQYF; cdr3_nt: TGTGCCAGCAGTAGGGGGGGACTAGCGGGACCGGACGAGCAGTACTTC
v_call: TRBV28; d_call: .; clone_size: .; j_call: TRBJ1-1; cdr3_aa: CASSPDLSGRGTEAFF; cdr3_nt: TGTGCCAGCAGCCCTGATCTTTCGGGGAGGGGCACTGAAGCTTTCTTT
v_call: TRBV5-1; d_call: TRBD1; clone_size: .; j_call: TRBJ2-7; cdr3_aa: CASSSELQGDHEQYF; cdr3_nt: TGCGCCAGCAGCTCGGAACTCCAGGGGGACCACGAGCAGTACTTC
v_call: TRBV7-9; d_call: TRBD1; clone_size: .; j_call: TRBJ1-4; cdr3_aa: CASTRTGVNEKLFF; cdr3_nt: TGTGCCAGCACAAGGACAGGGGTTAATGAAAAACTGTTTTTT
v_call: TRBV7-9; d_call: TRBD2; clone_size: .; j_call: TRBJ2-1; cdr3_aa: CASSLVPWREGNEQFF; cdr3_nt: TGTGCCAGCAGCTTAGTCCCCTGGCGGGAGGGTAATGAGCAGTTCTTC
v_call: TRBV9; d_call: .; clone_size: .; j_call: TRBJ1-3; cdr3_aa: CASSTSSSGNTIYF; cdr3_nt: TGTGCCAGCAGCACCTCTAGCTCTGGAAACACCATATATTTT
v_call: TRBV9; d_call: .; clone_size: .; j_call: TRBJ2-2; cdr3_aa: CASSLRGNTGELFF; cdr3_nt: TGTGCCAGCAGCCTGCGGGGGAACACCGGGGAGCTGTTTTTT
v_call: TRBV27; d_call: TRBD1; clone_size: .; j_call: TRBJ1-3; cdr3_aa: CASRQGFSGNTIYF; cdr3_nt: TGTGCCAGCAGACAGGGGTTCTCTGGAAACACCATATATTTT
v_call: TRBV30; d_call: TRBD1; clone_size: .; j_call: TRBJ2-2; cdr3_aa: CAWSGGTANTGELFF; cdr3_nt: TGTGCCTGGAGTGGAGGGACAGCGAACACCGGGGAGCTGTTTTTT
v_call: TRBV5-1; d_call: TRBD1; clone_size: .; j_call: TRBJ2-7; cdr3_aa: CASSWGTGSYEQYF; cdr3_nt: TGCGCCAGCAGCTGGGGGACAGGGTCATACGAGCAGTACTTC
v_call: TRBV30; d_call: TRBD2; clone_size: many; j_call: TRBJ2-1; cdr3_aa: CAWTSGNNEQFF; cdr3_nt: TGTGCCTGGACTAGCGGGAACAATGAGCAGTTCTTC
v_call: TRBV7-3; d_call: .; clone_size: .; j_call: TRBJ1-2; cdr3_aa: CASSLTVLGGWDGYTF; cdr3_nt: TGTGCCAGCAGCTTAACGGTCCTGGGAGGATGGGACGGCTACACCTTC
v_call: TRBV28; d_call: .; clone_size: .; j_call: TRBJ1-1; cdr3_aa: CASSWGGRTEAFF; cdr3_nt: TGTGCCAGCAGTTGGGGAGGGCGGACTGAAGCTTTCTTT
v_call: TRBV28; d_call: .; clone_size: .; j_call: TRBJ1-4; cdr3_aa: CASSTTRGGEKLFF; cdr3_nt: TGTGCCAGCAGCACAACCAGGGGAGGGGAAAAACTGTTTTTT
v_call: TRBV10-3; d_call: .; clone_size: .; j_call: TRBJ1-2; cdr3_aa: CAINQLESGPRGYTF; cdr3_nt: TGTGCCATCAACCAACTGGAGTCTGGTCCTAGGGGCTACACCTTC
v_call: TRBV18; d_call: .; clone_size: .; j_call: TRBJ1-1; cdr3_aa: CASSGGQNTEAFF; cdr3_nt: TGTGCCAGCTCAGGGGGACAGAACACTGAAGCTTTCTTT
v_call: TRBV18; d_call: .; clone_size: .; j_call: TRBJ1-5; cdr3_aa: CASSPVRIDSNQPQHF; cdr3_nt: TGTGCCAGCTCACCGGTCAGAATTGATAGCAATCAGCCCCAGCATTTT